This T cell receptor (beta chain) is from a study of Ad26.COV2.S vaccination and SARS-CoV-2 variants. Generated by immunoSEQ multiplex PCR, the TCRdb table keeps only in-frame clones and is missing some. The table shows approximately 140,000 clones, with approximately 90% occurring only once. CDR1 is MNHEY and CDR2 is SVGAGI in the germline V gene. The CDR3 consists of 13 residues. Trimming took 6 bases from V and 5 from J, leaving 14 bases between them. The specimen comprised peripheral blood, sampled after recovery from COVID-19. The chain couples TRBV6-5 to TRBJ2-7, with D uncertain. The sequence was obtained from a human donor who had recovered from COVID-19. The chain's CDR3 is CASSLSRVHEQYF. As DNA, the CDR3 is TGTGCCAGCAGCCTGAGTAGGGTCCACGAGCAGTACTTC.